Sequencing of this T cell receptor (beta chain) was carried out in a study of tumor-infiltrating lymphocytes in primary liver carcinoma (dated by TCRdb to 2015 to 2018). Describing the broader study: Of the five patients (three men and two women, aged 30 to 69 years), four had hepatocellular carcinoma and one had combined HCC and intrahepatic cholangiocarcinoma. The five patients had tumors of stage T1-T3 N0M0, with maximum diameters ranging from 4.2 to 10 cm. Samples yielded roughly 3.5 to 8 million productive TCRbeta reads; read depth did not differ significantly between tissue types. Across five regions of each liver tumor, along with adjacent normal tissue and blood, the study brought together TCRbeta repertoire sequencing, expression microarrays and whole-exome sequencing. A total of 35 or so specimens from 5 patients went through TCRbeta repertoire sequencing, namely 25 tumor regions, 5 adjacent noncancerous liver tissues and 5 peripheral blood samples. Technical replicate repertoires showed high reproducibility, with mean shared-clone rates roughly 0.87 and correlation coefficients above 0.95.

Points the paper makes about the study in general: Since the samples were bulk and unsorted, there was no way to compare CD4+ and CD8+ T cell repertoires. A significantly larger repertoire fraction was made up by the top 250 clones in tumors than in blood (p = 0.039). Repertoire overlap was higher between tumor regions (mean about 36%) than tumor-adjacent (approximately 17%) or tumor-blood (about 14%) pairs, consistent with antigen-driven expansion. Only a few patients were included in the study, and the authors note that the findings should be validated in a larger study. Only the TCR beta chain was sequenced, which likely underestimates true repertoire diversity because unpaired alpha chains were not captured.

Comment on this clonotype: The clone's antigen remains unknown. Base qualities are not recorded, but no much larger clone differs from it by a single base.

Total RNA and DNA were co-extracted from 20-30 mg of bulk tissue with the AllPrep DNA/RNA mini kit, without cell sorting. Between November 2015 and 2016, 4 or 5 patients in China with histopathologically diagnosed primary liver carcinoma had surgical resection. Patients had chronic HBV infection and were treatment-naive at sampling. Pieces of fresh tumor and adjacent tissue were cut in half, with one half kept in RNAlater at -80 degrees C and the other half sent for histology. The germline V gene yields MDHEN for CDR1 and SYDVKM for CDR2. After removal of 4 bases from V and 12 bases from J, the junction retains 11 bases not matched to a gene. From the cysteine up to the phenylalanine, the CDR3 has a length of 14 residues. Just CDR3 DNA is preserved here, 42 bases in frame from base 1. Using a constant-region primer and ProtoScript II reverse transcriptase, TCRbeta-specific cDNA was reverse-transcribed from 500 to 650 ng total RNA. The TCRbeta libraries were prepared through three rounds of nested multiplex PCR following a slightly modified ARM-PCR procedure. Each of the first two PCR rounds ran for approximately 10 cycles and used multiplex TRBV1-TRBV30 forward primers together with a Cbeta reverse primer. Sample barcodes and Illumina adapters were attached in a final 25-cycle PCR using Deep VentR polymerase. Amplicons of 200-500 bp were gel-purified with a QIAquick gel extraction kit before sequencing. An Illumina HiSeq 2500 was used to sequence the TCRbeta amplicons with 250-bp paired-end reads. The original methods were these. Quality trimming of reads was performed with Trimmomatic v0.33, and paired reads were merged with FLASH v1.2.11 so that full CDR3 sequences could be recovered. V, D and J germline segments were assigned to the rearranged TCRbeta sequences by MiGEC v1.2.1b. Clonotype statistics, along with Shannon-Wiener diversity indices, were calculated using VDJtools v1.0.0. Except for diversity analysis, only the 250 most abundant clonotypes of each sample were used in subsequent analyses to reduce sampling bias. The raw public reads went through TCRdb reprocessing: fastp at Q25, MiXCR clone calling, in-frame beta chains kept. Here each entry gathers all rows of one CDR3 protein and keeps the most common genes and DNA. TCRdb, rather than the study authors, made the V and J calls. This sample holds 35,000 to 40,000 distinct CDR3 sequences; roughly 80% were observed only once. The top ten constitute around 40% of the sample.

The TCR originated in a man aged 40-55 years with primary liver carcinoma and hepatitis B virus infection. The specimen was tumor-adjacent normal liver tissue. Here the chain combines TRBV28 and TRBJ2-1, and 8 bases in between align with TRBD2. The nucleotide sequence is TGTGCCAGCAGTTATAGTGGGACTAGGCTTGTGCAGTTCTTC. Protein translation: CASSYSGTRLVQFF.